The rows below give T cell receptor beta chains drawn from one sample of a study of T cells after yellow fever vaccination. TCRdb reanalysed the 5' RACE reads using MiXCR and keeps one entry per CDR3 protein. The data hold about 160,000 distinct CDR3 sequences, with under 7.5% observed a single time. The material was CD4+ T cells sorted from PBMCs, obtained 5 days after the first yellow fever vaccination. These receptors were collected from a man in his late teens or twenties who received the YFV17D yellow fever vaccine. CDR3s include the opening cysteine and the closing phenylalanine or tryptophan. A D gene is named only where the DNA matches it firmly. A row's size may be missing; if present it is once, few, many or a size class.

size: many
V: TRBV18
J: TRBJ2-1
D: NA
CDR3: CASSPRPRGPYNEQFF
DNA: TGTGCCAGCTCACCACGCCCTAGAGGCCCCTACAATGAGCAGTTCTTC

size: many
V: TRBV10-2
J: TRBJ2-3
D: TRBD2
CDR3: CASSESRGLAGETTQYF
DNA: TGCGCCAGCAGTGAGTCACGCGGACTAGCGGGGGAGACTACGCAGTATTTT

size: many
V: TRBV6-5
J: TRBJ2-6
D: TRBD1
CDR3: CASSYWGTGVSGANVLTF
DNA: TGTGCCAGCAGTTACTGGGGGACAGGGGTCTCTGGGGCCAACGTCCTGACTTTC

size: NA
V: TRBV12-3/TRBV12-4
J: TRBJ2-4
D: NA
CDR3: CPSRLINIQYF
DNA: TGTCCCAGCAGACTTATTAACATTCAGTACTTC

size: NA
V: TRBV12-3/TRBV12-4
J: TRBJ1-3
D: TRBD1
CDR3: CASSLQGATFSGNTIYF
DNA: TGTGCCAGCAGTTTACAGGGGGCCACCTTCTCTGGAAACACCATATATTTT

size: many
V: TRBV3-1
J: TRBJ2-5
D: NA
CDR3: CASSQDPNRVRTQYF
DNA: TGTGCCAGCAGCCAAGATCCGAACAGGGTGCGGACCCAGTACTTC

size: few
V: TRBV5-1
J: TRBJ1-1
D: TRBD1
CDR3: CASSIQTGARTEAFF
DNA: TGCGCCAGCAGCATACAAACAGGGGCCCGGACTGAAGCTTTCTTT

size: many
V: TRBV5-1
J: TRBJ2-3
D: TRBD2
CDR3: CASSFLLAGDTDTQYF
DNA: TGCGCCAGCAGCTTCTTACTAGCGGGGGACACAGATACGCAGTATTTT

size: NA
V: TRBV7-9
J: TRBJ2-1
D: TRBD1
CDR3: CASSLDGDRGSQFF
DNA: TGTGCCAGCAGCTTAGACGGGGACAGGGGGTCGCAGTTCTTC

size: NA
V: TRBV20-1
J: TRBJ1-2
D: NA
CDR3: CSAREREMAGYTF
DNA: TGCAGTGCTAGAGAAAGGGAAATGGCAGGCTACACCTTC

size: few
V: TRBV20-1
J: TRBJ1-1
D: NA
CDR3: CSAPHRGHYKSFF
DNA: TGCAGTGCTCCCCACCGAGGACACTATAAATCTTTCTTT

size: NA
V: TRBV11-2
J: TRBJ2-1
D: TRBD2
CDR3: CASSLGTLAGDYNEQFF
DNA: TGTGCCAGCAGCTTAGGGACACTAGCGGGGGACTACAATGAGCAGTTCTTC

size: many
V: TRBV7-2
J: TRBJ1-2
D: NA
CDR3: CASSSYRVSGYTF
DNA: TGTGCCAGCAGCTCGTACAGGGTGTCCGGCTACACCTTC

size: many
V: TRBV5-6
J: TRBJ2-2
D: NA
CDR3: CASSLASGSGELFF
DNA: TGTGCCAGCAGCTTGGCCTCAGGATCCGGGGAGCTGTTTTTT

size: many
V: TRBV27
J: TRBJ2-1
D: NA
CDR3: CASSRAGWNEQFF
DNA: TGTGCCAGCAGCCGTGCGGGGTGGAATGAGCAGTTCTTC

size: NA
V: TRBV7-2
J: TRBJ1-1
D: NA
CDR3: CASSPPNTEAFF
DNA: TGTGCCAGCAGCCCCCCCAACACTGAAGCTTTCTTT

size: many
V: TRBV18
J: TRBJ1-5
D: TRBD1
CDR3: CASSPGTEQPQHF
DNA: TGTGCCAGCTCACCGGGGACAGAGCAGCCCCAGCATTTT

size: many
V: TRBV24-1
J: TRBJ2-5
D: NA
CDR3: CATSDGSTGQETQYF
DNA: TGTGCCACCAGTGATGGTAGTACTGGGCAAGAGACCCAGTACTTC

size: many
V: TRBV9
J: TRBJ2-3
D: NA
CDR3: CASSPLRGDTQYF
DNA: TGTGCCAGCAGCCCGCTGCGGGGTGATACGCAGTATTTT

size: few
V: TRBV10-3
J: TRBJ1-6
D: NA
CDR3: CAIGGSDSPLHF
DNA: TGTGCCATCGGCGGATCGGATTCACCCCTCCACTTT

size: many
V: TRBV21-1
J: TRBJ2-7
D: NA
CDR3: CASSAIEQYF
DNA: TGTGCCAGCAGCGCGATCGAGCAGTACTTC

size: NA
V: TRBV2
J: TRBJ2-5
D: NA
CDR3: CASSFPTVSETQYF
DNA: TGTGCCAGCAGCTTCCCGACTGTCTCAGAGACCCAGTACTTC

size: few
V: TRBV20-1
J: TRBJ2-7
D: TRBD1
CDR3: CSARPLLGQGAYEQYF
DNA: TGCAGTGCTAGGCCATTGTTGGGACAGGGGGCCTACGAGCAGTACTTC

size: many
V: TRBV3-1
J: TRBJ2-1
D: NA
CDR3: CASSLGGANEQFF
DNA: TGTGCCAGCAGCCTTGGAGGGGCCAATGAGCAGTTCTTC

size: NA
V: TRBV25-1
J: TRBJ2-3
D: NA
CDR3: CASSGVALRTDTQYF
DNA: TGTGCCAGCAGTGGAGTAGCCCTGCGCACAGATACGCAGTATTTT

size: many
V: TRBV5-6
J: TRBJ2-1
D: TRBD1
CDR3: CASSRVPGQGSEQFF
DNA: TGTGCCAGCAGCCGCGTCCCGGGACAGGGATCAGAGCAGTTCTTC

size: many
V: TRBV6-1
J: TRBJ2-3
D: NA
CDR3: CASGSTPVTDTQYF
DNA: TGTGCCAGCGGATCTACCCCAGTCACAGATACGCAGTATTTT

size: many
V: TRBV5-4
J: TRBJ1-2
D: NA
CDR3: CASSFTGSYGYTF
DNA: TGTGCCAGCAGCTTTACAGGGTCCTATGGCTACACCTTC

size: NA
V: TRBV5-1
J: TRBJ2-7
D: NA
CDR3: CASSLAGWGAREQYF
DNA: TGCGCCAGCAGCTTGGCCGGTTGGGGGGCTCGGGAGCAGTACTTC

size: NA
V: TRBV15
J: TRBJ1-5
D: NA
CDR3: CATRRGVPNQPQHF
DNA: TGTGCCACCAGAAGAGGAGTACCGAATCAGCCCCAGCATTTT

size: many
V: TRBV5-5
J: TRBJ1-1
D: NA
CDR3: CASSLNLGEAFF
DNA: TGTGCCAGCAGCTTGAATTTAGGTGAAGCTTTCTTT

size: many
V: TRBV12-3/TRBV12-4
J: TRBJ1-1
D: NA
CDR3: CASSLLVRYEAFF
DNA: TGTGCCAGCAGTTTACTGGTCAGGTATGAAGCTTTCTTT

size: many
V: TRBV10-2
J: TRBJ1-1
D: NA
CDR3: CASRALRVDTEAFF
DNA: TGCGCCAGCAGGGCCTTGAGAGTGGACACTGAAGCTTTCTTT

size: many
V: TRBV20-1
J: TRBJ2-5
D: NA
CDR3: CSARGGETQYF
DNA: TGCAGTGCTAGAGGGGGGGAGACCCAGTACTTC

size: many
V: TRBV6-5
J: TRBJ2-5
D: NA
CDR3: CASSRTAQETQYF
DNA: TGTGCCAGCAGCCGGACAGCACAAGAGACCCAGTACTTC

size: many
V: TRBV12-3/TRBV12-4
J: TRBJ1-2
D: TRBD1
CDR3: CASSSPFQGAKYGYTF
DNA: TGTGCCAGCAGTTCCCCATTTCAGGGGGCTAAATATGGCTACACCTTC

size: few
V: TRBV4-2
J: TRBJ2-1
D: TRBD2
CDR3: CASSRTLLAGGGSSYNEQFF
DNA: TGTGCCAGCAGCCGAACCCTACTAGCGGGGGGCGGAAGCTCCTACAATGAGCAGTTCTTC

size: NA
V: TRBV3-1
J: TRBJ2-3
D: NA
CDR3: CASSQDTTARAQYF
DNA: TGTGCCAGCAGCCAAGATACGACCGCCCGGGCGCAGTATTTT

size: many
V: TRBV6-2/TRBV6-3
J: TRBJ1-5
D: NA
CDR3: CASSLREGPRQPQHF
DNA: TGTGCCAGCAGTCTCCGCGAGGGCCCACGGCAGCCCCAGCATTTT

size: many
V: TRBV6-5
J: TRBJ1-2
D: NA
CDR3: CASSYGRGNYGYTF
DNA: TGTGCCAGCAGTTACGGGCGAGGGAACTATGGCTACACCTTC

size: many
V: TRBV20-1
J: TRBJ2-1
D: TRBD2
CDR3: CSALTSGGALSYNEQFF
DNA: TGCAGTGCGCTGACTAGCGGGGGGGCCCTATCCTACAATGAGCAGTTCTTC

size: many
V: TRBV7-6
J: TRBJ2-3
D: NA
CDR3: CASSFRDNTDTQYF
DNA: TGTGCCAGCAGCTTTAGGGACAACACAGATACGCAGTATTTT

size: many
V: TRBV24-1
J: TRBJ2-1
D: TRBD1
CDR3: CATRRTGGDYNEQFF
DNA: TGTGCCACCCGGAGGACAGGGGGGGACTACAATGAGCAGTTCTTC

size: few
V: TRBV5-1
J: TRBJ2-3
D: TRBD1
CDR3: CASSPDRAGDTQYF
DNA: TGCGCCAGCAGCCCGGACAGGGCGGGGGATACGCAGTATTTT

size: NA
V: TRBV7-9
J: TRBJ2-5
D: TRBD2
CDR3: CASSMGLAGGHSETQYF
DNA: TGTGCCAGCAGCATGGGACTAGCGGGGGGGCATTCAGAGACCCAGTACTTC

size: many
V: TRBV4-3
J: TRBJ1-6
D: NA
CDR3: CASSQDYRENSPLHF
DNA: TGCGCCAGCAGCCAAGATTACAGGGAGAATTCACCCCTCCACTTT

size: NA
V: TRBV4-1
J: TRBJ2-7
D: TRBD2
CDR3: CASSQDRGGQYEQYF
DNA: TGCGCCAGCAGCCAAGATCGGGGGGGGCAGTACGAGCAGTACTTC

size: few
V: TRBV7-2
J: TRBJ1-2
D: NA
CDR3: CASSLFQSGYGYTF
DNA: TGTGCCAGCAGCTTATTCCAAAGCGGCTATGGCTACACCTTC